This TCR beta chain was identified during a study of early T cells in non-severe SARS-CoV-2 infection. Study at large: The sequenced material was bulk RNA from unsorted whole blood, and its chains were unpaired. Findings and limits, study-wide: Sequences matched to VDJdb favored anti-spike CD8 responses, while private and CD4 specificities were missed.

In the library, individual cDNA molecules carried attached unique molecular identifiers. TCRdb independently ran MiXCR on the 5' RACE reads; one entry per CDR3 protein. The table shows 53,000 or so distinct CDR3 sequences, with less than 15% occurring only once. In this sample, this clonotype turned up many times. The antigen remains unidentified. The starting material was whole blood, obtained at baseline. This clonotype was obtained from an adult who was a healthcare worker with PCR-confirmed SARS-CoV-2 infection or an uninfected control (not recorded which).

The CDR3 is CASSLVRTGADEQFF. CDR3 DNA: TGCGCCAGCAGCTTGGTGAGGACAGGGGCAGATGAGCAGTTCTTC. The chain couples TRBV5-1 to TRBJ2-1; 9 bases are a match to TRBD1. V lost 0 bases, J lost 8 bases, and 6 bases stayed unmatched. The V gene's germline CDR1 is SGHRS and CDR2 YFSETQ. This CDR3 region has 15 residues.